The subject of this entry is one T cell receptor beta chain. Its cognate antigen has yet to be identified. Base qualities were left out, and no much larger clone turns up one base away. The data were obtained in a study of T-cell memory formation after mild COVID-19 (dated by TCRdb to the early 2020s). Describing the broader study: TCR sequence clusters from the two donors were largely donor specific. The cohort comprised two young, previously healthy adult volunteers, one female and one male. In a couple of donors, T-cell clones that expanded and contracted after mild COVID-19 were tracked by sequencing TCRalpha and TCRbeta repertoires over time. Broad study findings and their caveats: The second-wave clones that peaked on day 37 were not confirmed to be SARS-CoV-2 specific. Contracting CD4+ clones were located mainly in the CM and EM memory subsets, whereas CD8+ clones were found to be enriched in EMRA. Only a couple of mild cases were covered by the study, and larger cohorts that include severe cases with pre-infection samples were considered necessary. Clones that contracted from day 15 to 85 showed balanced CD4/CD8 phenotypes, whereas a second wave of clones that expanded from day 15 to 37 leaned towards CD4+. Some responding clones were detected in pre-infection memory, suggesting pre-existing cross-reactive memory T cells joined the SARS-CoV-2 response.

Sequencing used an Illumina NovaSeq 6000. Using 5'RACE with constant-segment primers, TCRalpha and TCRbeta cDNA libraries were constructed, with sample barcodes and unique molecular identifiers added in the process. Trizol reagent was used to extract RNA from every sample. Libraries were amplified in two PCR steps, with a second sample barcode and Illumina TruSeq adapters added in the second step. Sequencing of libraries was performed on an Illumina NovaSeq with 2 x 150 bp paired-end reads. For the original study's pipeline: The reads were demultiplexed and collapsed into UMI-guided consensus sequences using migec v1.2.7. Using mixcr v2.1.11, the UMI consensuses were aligned to TRA and TRB V and J templates and assembled into clonotypes. Clonotypes were classified as expanded or contracted when called significant by both edgeR and NoisET, with noise models trained on biological replicates. For edgeR calls, the thresholds were a false discovery rate-adjusted p below 0.01 and a log2 fold-change of 1. PCA with hierarchical clustering of max-normalized trajectories of the 1000 most abundant clonotypes was used as exploratory dynamics analysis. Separately sequenced CD4+ and CD8+ repertoires were used to assign the CD4 or CD8 phenotype of responding clones. Using fastp trimming at Q25 and MiXCR clonotype assembly, TCRdb reanalyzed the public sequencing data and kept in-frame beta chains. Every entry covers one CDR3 protein and lists the most common genes and DNA from its rows. The V and J calls follow TCRdb's processing rather than the paper's. Counted in this sample were approximately 410,000 distinct CDR3 sequences; 20% to 30% of them appeared once. The ten biggest clones cover roughly 14% of the sample.

PBMCs were isolated by Ficoll-Paque density gradient centrifugation. The CDR1 and CDR2 encoded by the germline V gene (reference sequence) are SGHKS and YYEKEE. Trimming removed 3 bases from V and 0 bases from J; the gene matches leave 6 bases unexplained. From cysteine to phenylalanine, the CDR3 is 17 amino acids long. Kept here is only the CDR3 DNA, which spans 51 bases and is read in frame from base 1. This receptor was obtained from an adult woman who had mild COVID-19 (a few samples of this study predate the infection). The sample titles of this study are shuffled in the database, so cell type and time point are left out; the donor was told from shared clones. The specimen sequenced was PBMCs or a T cell subset sorted from them (not recorded which). The V and J genes are TRBV5-5 and TRBJ2-2; the junction holds 9 bases that match TRBD2. Read as DNA, the sequence is TGTGCCAGCAGCTATCGACTAGCGGCCGCGAACACCGGGGAGCTGTTTTTT. This encodes CASSYRLAAANTGELFF.